This T cell receptor beta chain was observed in a study of blood T cell repertoires in COVID-19. Whole-study context: Sites across the United States, Italy and Spain contributed samples from acute and convalescent COVID-19. Sources were T cells, B-cell-depleted T cells, or PBMCs; the material itself was cDNA or gDNA.

The authors' processing: It was from reference gene primer amplification that nucleated cell counts were estimated. Profiling relied on immunoSEQ multiplex PCR, and the TCRdb table lists in-frame clones only, not all of them. D and trimming were read from the DNA, whereas the V and J calls and clone size are those reported in that table. The sample has about 35,000 clones, about 87% seen once. In its sample, this clone was seen a few times. Germline V gene data show CDR1 as LNHDA and CDR2 as SQIVND (reference sequence). This CDR3 is 12 amino acids long. Trimming cost V 9 bases and J 2 bases, with 7 bases left between them.

Sequenced material: peripheral blood. This rearrangement joins TRBV19 to TRBJ2-2; D possibly corresponds to TRBD1 (5 bases). The clonotype originates from a man at least 80 years old with active COVID-19. The CDR3 sequence: CASDSNTGELFF. CDR3 nucleotide sequence: TGTGCCAGCGACAGTAACACCGGGGAGCTGTTTTTT.